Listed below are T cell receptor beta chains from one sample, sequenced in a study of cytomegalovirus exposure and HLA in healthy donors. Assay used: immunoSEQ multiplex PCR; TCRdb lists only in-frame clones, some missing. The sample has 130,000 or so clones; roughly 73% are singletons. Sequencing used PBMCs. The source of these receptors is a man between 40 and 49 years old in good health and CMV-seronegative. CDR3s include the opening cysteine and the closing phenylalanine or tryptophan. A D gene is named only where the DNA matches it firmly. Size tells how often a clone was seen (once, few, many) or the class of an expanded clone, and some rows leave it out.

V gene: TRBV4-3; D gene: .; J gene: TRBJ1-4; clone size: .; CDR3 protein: CASSQGGGMKLFF; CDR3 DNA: TGCGCCAGCAGCCAAGGAGGTGGTATGAAACTGTTTTTT
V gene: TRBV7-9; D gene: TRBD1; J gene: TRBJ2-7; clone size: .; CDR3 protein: CASSPYETGGRYEQYF; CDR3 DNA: TGTGCCAGCAGCCCTTATGAGACAGGGGGCAGGTACGAGCAGTACTTC
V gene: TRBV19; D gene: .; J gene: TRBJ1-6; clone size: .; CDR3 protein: CASSMNHPQRGRSYNSPLHF; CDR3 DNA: TGTGCCAGTAGTATGAACCACCCCCAAAGGGGCAGGTCCTATAATTCACCCCTCCACTTT
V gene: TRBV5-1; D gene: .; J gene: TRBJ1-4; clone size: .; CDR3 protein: CASSLLDINEKLFF; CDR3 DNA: TGCGCCAGCAGCTTGTTAGACATTAATGAAAAACTGTTTTTT
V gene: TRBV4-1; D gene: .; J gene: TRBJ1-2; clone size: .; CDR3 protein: CASSLLFTYGYTF; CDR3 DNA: TGCGCCAGCAGCCTCCTTTTTACATATGGCTACACCTTC
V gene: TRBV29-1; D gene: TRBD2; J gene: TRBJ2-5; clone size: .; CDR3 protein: CSVGGTSVGQETQYF; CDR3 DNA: TGCAGCGTAGGAGGGACTAGCGTTGGGCAAGAGACCCAGTACTTC
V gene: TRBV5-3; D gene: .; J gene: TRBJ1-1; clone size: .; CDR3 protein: CARSFSGTPPLNTEAFF; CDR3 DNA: TGTGCCAGAAGCTTTTCCGGGACACCCCCACTGAACACTGAAGCTTTCTTT
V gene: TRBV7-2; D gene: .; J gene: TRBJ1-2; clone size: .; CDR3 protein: CASSRLDSWGYPF; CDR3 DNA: TGTGCCAGCAGCCGCCTGGACAGTTGGGGCTACCCCTTC
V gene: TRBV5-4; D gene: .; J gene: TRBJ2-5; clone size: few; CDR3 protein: CASSLAGSGGETQYF; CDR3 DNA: TGTGCCAGCAGCTTGGCCGGGTCGGGTGGAGAGACCCAGTACTTC
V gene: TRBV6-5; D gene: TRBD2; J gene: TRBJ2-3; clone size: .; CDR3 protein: CASSYSASGAQDTQYF; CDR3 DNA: TGTGCCAGCAGTTACAGCGCTAGCGGGGCTCAAGATACGCAGTATTTT
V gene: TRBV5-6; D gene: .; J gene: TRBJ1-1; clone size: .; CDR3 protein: CASSLVGREAFF; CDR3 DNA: TGTGCCAGCAGCTTGGTGGGCCGTGAAGCTTTCTTT
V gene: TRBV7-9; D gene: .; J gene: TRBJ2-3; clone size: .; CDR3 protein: CASSTTGGTDTQYF; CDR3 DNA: TGTGCCAGCAGCACCACAGGAGGCACAGATACGCAGTATTTT
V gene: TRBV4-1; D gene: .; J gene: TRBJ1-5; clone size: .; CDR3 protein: CASSLGVHNQPQHF; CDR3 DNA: TGCGCCAGCAGCCTAGGGGTACACAATCAGCCCCAGCATTTT
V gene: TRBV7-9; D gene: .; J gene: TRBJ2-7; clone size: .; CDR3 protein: CSSSYIQGSYEQYF; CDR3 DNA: TGTTCCAGCAGCTATATTCAAGGGAGCTACGAGCAGTACTTC
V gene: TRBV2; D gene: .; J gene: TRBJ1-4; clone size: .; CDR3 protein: CASSSDRYNEKLFF; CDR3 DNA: TGTGCCAGCAGTTCGGACAGATATAATGAAAAACTGTTTTTT
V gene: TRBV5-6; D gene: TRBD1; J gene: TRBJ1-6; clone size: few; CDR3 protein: CASSSRDRAITLHF; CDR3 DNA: TGTGCCAGCAGCTCCCGGGACAGGGCTATCACCCTCCACTTT